This T cell receptor (beta chain) was recovered during a study of T cell responses to AZD1222 COVID-19 vaccine. This CDR3 has 16 amino acids. CDR1 and CDR2 from the germline V gene are LGHDT and YNNKEL (reference sequence). V lost 4 bases and J lost 5; bases outside the gene matches: 12. Repertoires were generated with immunoSEQ multiplex PCR, while TCRdb's copy carries only in-frame clones and drops some. This table has tens of thousands of clones, 65% to 80% appearing once. Overall study findings and caveats: Possibly, clonal diversity was underestimated; donors were largely white British and included more females. Repertoires were obtained solely post-peak T cell response. Spike was spanned by vaccine-associated CD4 TCRs, which were dominant at 160-218 and 743-854. The study found Spike-specific TCR breadth and depth rose after two AZD1222 doses.

This clone is a singleton in its sample. Its target is not known. The specimen comprised peripheral blood, sampled on day 0 of MenACWY control vaccination. The TCR originated in an adult in good health. The chain couples TRBV3-1 (or the pseudogene TRBV3-2) to TRBJ1-1; 8 bases agree with TRBD1. CDR3 DNA: TGTGCCAGCAGCCGACGGATGGGCAGGGGGCTTACTGAAGCTTTCTTT. Its protein is CASSRRMGRGLTEAFF.